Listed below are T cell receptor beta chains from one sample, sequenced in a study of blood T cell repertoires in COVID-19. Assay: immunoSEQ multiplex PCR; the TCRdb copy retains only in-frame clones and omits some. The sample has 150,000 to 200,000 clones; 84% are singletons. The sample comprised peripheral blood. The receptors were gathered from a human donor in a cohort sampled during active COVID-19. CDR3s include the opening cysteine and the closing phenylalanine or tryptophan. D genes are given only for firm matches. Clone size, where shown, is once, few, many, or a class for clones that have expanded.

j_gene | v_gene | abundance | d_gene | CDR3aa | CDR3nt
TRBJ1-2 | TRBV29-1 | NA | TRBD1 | CSVDRGDYGYTF | TGCAGCGTTGACAGGGGGGACTATGGCTACACCTTC
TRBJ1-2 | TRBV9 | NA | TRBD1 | CASSVDIQGAYGYTF | TGTGCCAGCAGCGTAGATATCCAGGGGGCCTATGGCTACACCTTC
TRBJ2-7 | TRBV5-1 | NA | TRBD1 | CASSLEATGPYEQYF | TGCGCCAGCAGCTTGGAGGCGACAGGGCCCTACGAGCAGTACTTC
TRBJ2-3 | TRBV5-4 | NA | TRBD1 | CASSTRDRVRDTQYF | TGTGCCAGCAGCACCCGGGACAGGGTCCGGGATACGCAGTATTTT
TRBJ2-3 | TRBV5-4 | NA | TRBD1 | CASSFRDRAHTQYF | TGTGCCAGCAGCTTCCGGGACAGGGCCCATACGCAGTATTTT
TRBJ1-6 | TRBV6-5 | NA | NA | CASSYGGGAGNSPLHF | TGTGCCAGCAGTTACGGGGGGGGCGCTGGTAATTCACCCCTCCACTTT
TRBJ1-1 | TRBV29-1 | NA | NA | CSAGSREGDTEAFF | TGCAGCGCCGGGAGTAGGGAGGGGGACACTGAAGCTTTCTTT
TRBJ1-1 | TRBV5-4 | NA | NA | CASRGGGLTPAGEAFF | TGTGCCAGCAGGGGCGGGGGGCTCACCCCGGCGGGGGAAGCTTTCTTT
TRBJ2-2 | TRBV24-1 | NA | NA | CATSGAGTGELFF | TGTGCCACCTCAGGGGCTGGCACCGGGGAGCTGTTTTTT
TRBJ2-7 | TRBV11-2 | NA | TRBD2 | CASSRNSWTSYEQYF | TGTGCCAGCAGTCGCAATAGTTGGACTAGCTACGAGCAGTACTTC
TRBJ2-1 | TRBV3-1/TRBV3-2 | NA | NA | CASSQDYGASEQFF | TGTGCCAGCAGCCAAGATTACGGTGCAAGTGAGCAGTTCTTC
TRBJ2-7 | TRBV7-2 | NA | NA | CASSLEAFYEQYF | TGTGCCAGCAGCTTAGAAGCCTTCTACGAGCAGTACTTC
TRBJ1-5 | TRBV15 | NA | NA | CATSRGGSGSNQPQHF | TGTGCCACCAGCAGAGGAGGGTCAGGTTCTAATCAGCCCCAGCATTTT
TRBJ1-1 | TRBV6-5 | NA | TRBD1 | CASRQGDTEAFF | TGTGCCAGCAGACAGGGGGACACTGAAGCTTTCTTT
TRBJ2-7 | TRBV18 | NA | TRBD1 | CASSPPSGTGMHEQYF | TGTGCCAGCTCACCACCGTCAGGGACAGGGATGCACGAGCAGTACTTC
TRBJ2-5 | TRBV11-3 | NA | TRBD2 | CASSPTGTSGGETQYF | TGTGCCAGCAGTCCCACCGGGACTAGCGGGGGAGAGACCCAGTACTTC
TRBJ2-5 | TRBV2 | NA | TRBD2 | CASKTSGDRETQYF | TGTGCCAGTAAGACTAGCGGGGACCGGGAGACCCAGTACTTC
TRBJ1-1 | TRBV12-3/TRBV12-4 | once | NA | CASSTAGRAFF | TGTGCCAGCTCAACGGCAGGTAGAGCTTTCTTT
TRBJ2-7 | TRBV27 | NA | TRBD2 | CASSLSAGGSYEQYF | TGTGCCAGCAGTTTATCAGCGGGGGGTTCCTACGAGCAGTACTTC
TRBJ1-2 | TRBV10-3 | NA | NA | CAISVGGPEEGYTF | TGTGCCATCAGTGTTGGGGGCCCGGAGGAGGGCTACACCTTC
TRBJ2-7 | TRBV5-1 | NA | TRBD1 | CASSPIPDRAYEQYF | TGCGCCAGCAGCCCGATTCCCGACAGGGCCTACGAGCAGTACTTC
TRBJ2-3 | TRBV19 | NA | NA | CASSMEGDTQYF | TGTGCCAGTAGTATGGAGGGAGATACGCAGTATTTT
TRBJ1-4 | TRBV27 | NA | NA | CASSPTRGSNEKLFF | TGTGCCAGCAGCCCCACTCGTGGGAGTAATGAAAAACTGTTTTTT
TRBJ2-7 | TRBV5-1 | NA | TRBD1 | CASSFTQGASYEQYF | TGCGCCAGCAGCTTTACACAGGGGGCGTCCTACGAGCAGTACTTC
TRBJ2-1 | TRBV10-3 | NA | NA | CAIRAVSSNNEQFF | TGTGCCATCAGGGCGGTTAGTTCCAACAATGAGCAGTTCTTC
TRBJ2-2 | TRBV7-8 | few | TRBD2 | CASSHGLADNTGELFF | TGTGCCAGCAGCCACGGGCTAGCGGACAATACCGGGGAGCTGTTTTTT
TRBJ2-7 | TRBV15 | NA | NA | CATSRSRGYEQYF | TGTGCCACCAGCCGCTCCCGGGGCTACGAGCAGTACTTC
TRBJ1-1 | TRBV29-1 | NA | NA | CSVVGGFSEAFF | TGCAGCGTTGTTGGGGGGTTTTCTGAAGCTTTCTTT
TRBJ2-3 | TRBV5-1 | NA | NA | CASSLLQELTDTQYF | TGCGCCAGCAGCTTGCTTCAGGAACTCACAGATACGCAGTATTTT
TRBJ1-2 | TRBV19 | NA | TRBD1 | CASSIRTGRANYGYTF | TGTGCCAGTAGTATACGGACAGGCAGAGCTAACTATGGCTACACCTTC
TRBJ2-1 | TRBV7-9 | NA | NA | CASSSDNEQFF | TGTGCCAGCAGCTCGGACAATGAGCAGTTCTTC
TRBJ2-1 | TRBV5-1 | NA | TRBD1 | CASSLVVDRGRLDEQFF | TGCGCCAGCAGCTTGGTGGTGGACAGGGGCCGTTTGGATGAGCAGTTCTTC
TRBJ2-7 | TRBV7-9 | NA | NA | CASSLLAKSHEQYF | TGTGCCAGCAGCTTACTAGCTAAGTCCCACGAGCAGTACTTC
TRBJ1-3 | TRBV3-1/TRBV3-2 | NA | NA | CASSQDENGSGNTIYF | TGTGCCAGCAGCCAAGATGAGAATGGCTCTGGAAACACCATATATTTT
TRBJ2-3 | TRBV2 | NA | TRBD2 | CASSRTSGLTDTQYF | TGTGCCAGCAGCCGGACTAGCGGCCTCACAGATACGCAGTATTTT
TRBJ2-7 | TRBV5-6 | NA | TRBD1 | CASSFFQQGAYEQYF | TGTGCCAGCAGCTTTTTCCAACAGGGGGCTTACGAGCAGTACTTC
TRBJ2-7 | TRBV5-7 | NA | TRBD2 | CASSGHGTSGEQYF | TGTGCCAGCAGCGGACATGGGACTAGTGGCGAGCAGTACTTC
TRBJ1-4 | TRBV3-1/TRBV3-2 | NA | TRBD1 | CASSQGGQENEKLFF | TGTGCCAGCAGCCAGGGGGGACAGGAGAATGAAAAACTGTTTTTT
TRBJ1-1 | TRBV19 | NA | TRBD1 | CASSDRGAGGRAFF | TGTGCCAGTAGTGACAGGGGAGCAGGCGGGAGAGCTTTCTTT
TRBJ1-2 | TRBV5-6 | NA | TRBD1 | CASSSGTGSHGYTF | TGTGCCAGCAGCTCGGGGACAGGGTCCCATGGCTACACCTTC
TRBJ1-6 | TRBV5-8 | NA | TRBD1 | CASSKGDSSRSPLHF | TGTGCCAGCAGCAAAGGGGACAGTTCTCGTTCACCCCTCCACTTT
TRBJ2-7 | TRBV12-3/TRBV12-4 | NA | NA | CASSYLQIYEQYF | TGTGCCAGCAGTTATTTACAGATCTACGAGCAGTACTTC